These T cell receptor beta chains were read from a single sample in a study of blood T cell repertoires in COVID-19. Assay used: immunoSEQ multiplex PCR; TCRdb lists only in-frame clones, some missing. Of about 340,000 clones in the sample, 92% were seen once. The sequenced sample was PBMCs or T cells enriched from blood (not recorded which). These receptors were collected from a woman aged 30 to 39 who had recovered from COVID-19. The CDR3 runs from the conserved cysteine through the conserved F or W. The D gene is left open where the match is weak. For some rows the clone size is stated as once, few or many, or as a class when expanded; others skip it.

d_gene,v_gene,abundance,j_gene,CDR3nt,CDR3aa
NA,TRBV28,NA,TRBJ1-2,TGTGCCAGCAGTTTTCAGGGCGGCTCCTATGGCTACACCTTC,CASSFQGGSYGYTF
NA,TRBV5-8,NA,TRBJ2-7,TGTGCCAGCAGCTTGGGCAGATATTACGAGCAGTACTTC,CASSLGRYYEQYF
TRBD2,TRBV7-2,NA,TRBJ2-1,TGTGCCAGCAGCATCCGGGCTAGCGGGTTGTATGAGCAGTTCTTC,CASSIRASGLYEQFF
NA,TRBV28,NA,TRBJ2-1,TGTGCCAGCAGTTTATTTGCCCGGTACAATGAGCAGTTCTTC,CASSLFARYNEQFF
NA,TRBV5-8,NA,TRBJ1-5,TGTGCCAGCAGCTTGATCTCCCCGGGACCCCAGCATTTT,CASSLISPGPQHF
TRBD1,TRBV11-2,NA,TRBJ2-5,TGTGCCAGCAGGACAGGGTATTCGGGACAGGAGACCCAGTACTTC,CASRTGYSGQETQYF
TRBD2,TRBV7-3,NA,TRBJ2-2,TGTGCTTCGCTAGCGGAATCCCGTCTCGCGGGGGAGCTGTTTTTT,CASLAESRLAGELFF
TRBD1,TRBV3-1/TRBV3-2,NA,TRBJ2-6,TGTGCCAGCAGCACAGGGGGCTCTGGGGCCAACGTCCTGACTTTC,CASSTGGSGANVLTF
NA,TRBV3-1/TRBV3-2,NA,TRBJ1-2,TGTGCCAGCAGCCTCATGGGCGGCTACACCTTC,CASSLMGGYTF
NA,TRBV28,NA,TRBJ2-1,TGTGCCAGCAGTTTACAGGGGTCAGGAGCCGAGCAGTTCTTC,CASSLQGSGAEQFF
TRBD1,TRBV28,NA,TRBJ1-4,TGTGCCAGCGGAAAGGGACAGAATAATGAAAAACTGTTTTTT,CASGKGQNNEKLFF
NA,TRBV19,NA,TRBJ2-3,TGTGCCAGTAGTCACCCCGGGGGGCGAATTTCAGATACGCAGTATTTT,CASSHPGGRISDTQYF
TRBD2,TRBV9,NA,TRBJ2-5,TGTGCCAGCAGCGTAGGGATTAGCGGGGGGGGCCAAGAGACCCAGTACTTC,CASSVGISGGGQETQYF
TRBD1,TRBV5-4,NA,TRBJ2-3,TGTGCCAGCAGCAGGACAGGGATCGCAGATACGCAGTATTTT,CASSRTGIADTQYF
TRBD2,TRBV10-3,once,TRBJ2-5,TGTGCCATGGGGGCACTAGCGGGAGAGACCCAGTACTTC,CAMGALAGETQYF
TRBD1,TRBV3-1/TRBV3-2,NA,TRBJ1-5,TGTGCCAGCAGTTCCGGGACAGCCAATCAGCCCCAGCATTTT,CASSSGTANQPQHF
NA,TRBV11-2,NA,TRBJ2-7,TGTGCCAGCACCCCCCCCTCCGGCAGGGGTCGGGGAGAGCAGTACTTC,CASTPPSGRGRGEQYF
TRBD2,TRBV5-1,NA,TRBJ2-1,TGCGCCAGCAACGGACTAGCGGGAGGGAATGAGCAGTTCTTC,CASNGLAGGNEQFF
NA,TRBV10-1,NA,TRBJ1-5,TGCGCCAGCAGTGAGTCGCCAGTCAATCAGCCCCAGCATTTT,CASSESPVNQPQHF
TRBD1,TRBV6-2/TRBV6-3,NA,TRBJ1-2,TGTGCCAGCAGTTACCGGGACAGGGGAAGTTACACCTTC,CASSYRDRGSYTF
TRBD2,TRBV7-6,NA,TRBJ2-2,TGTGCCAGCAGCTTAGCTCTAGCGGGGGGCACGAACACCGGGGAGCTGTTTTTT,CASSLALAGGTNTGELFF
NA,TRBV7-8,few,TRBJ2-5,TGTGCCAGCAGCTTAGGACTAGGGCTAGAGACCCAGTACTTC,CASSLGLGLETQYF
NA,TRBV27,NA,TRBJ1-5,TGTGCCAGCAGTTTAACCGAGGGTCAGCCCCAGCATTTT,CASSLTEGQPQHF
NA,TRBV7-2,NA,TRBJ2-5,TGTGCCAGCAGCTTAGCACTAAGGGAGACCCAGTACTTC,CASSLALRETQYF
NA,TRBV9,NA,TRBJ1-6,TGTGCCAGCAGCGTAGTCCCGAATTCACCCCTCCACTTT,CASSVVPNSPLHF
NA,TRBV23-1,NA,TRBJ1-2,TGCGCCGAGACCCCGACAGGCGGAGACTATGGCTACACCTTC,CAETPTGGDYGYTF
TRBD2,TRBV5-1,NA,TRBJ2-3,TGCGCCAGCAGCCTACTAGCGGGAGCATCAGATACGCAGTATTTT,CASSLLAGASDTQYF
NA,TRBV6-5,NA,TRBJ1-1,TGTGCCAGCAGTCCAGGGGTCCCTGAAGCTTTCTTT,CASSPGVPEAFF
TRBD1,TRBV2,NA,TRBJ2-7,TGTGCCACCCTACCGGGACAGGGTTCGGGCGAGCAGTACTTC,CATLPGQGSGEQYF
TRBD1,TRBV9,NA,TRBJ1-5,TGTGCCAGCAGTGGAGGGGGCAGGCTTAATCAGCCCCAGCATTTT,CASSGGGRLNQPQHF
NA,TRBV19,NA,TRBJ1-5,TGTGCCAGTAGGCAGGACCGGGGTCAGCCCCAGCATTTT,CASRQDRGQPQHF
TRBD1,TRBV5-1,NA,TRBJ1-5,TGCGCCAGCAGCTTGAGCGGACAGGGTAATCAGCCCCAGCATTTT,CASSLSGQGNQPQHF
TRBD2,TRBV7-2,NA,TRBJ2-1,TGTGCCAGCAGCCTGGGGAGTAGCGGGGGCAATGAGCAGTTCTTC,CASSLGSSGGNEQFF